The sequence of this T cell receptor (beta chain) was determined in a study of blood T cell repertoires in COVID-19. Turning to the study itself: Italy, Spain and the United States were the sources of the convalescent and acute COVID-19 samples. Sample material is recorded as cDNA or gDNA derived from T cells, B-cell-depleted T cells, or PBMCs.

As originally analysed: Researchers report that nucleated cell counts were estimated from reference gene primer amplification. The assay was immunoSEQ multiplex PCR, and TCRdb's table has in-frame clones only and misses some. From that table come the V and J calls and clone size; the DNA was used to work out D and trimming. The repertoire holds roughly 200,000 clones, about 80% seen once, with approximately 4% in the top ten. The CDR3 consists of 14 residues. The J segment lost 7 bases and the V segment lost 4 bases, leaving 6 bases of the junction unmatched. Germline CDR1 SGHRS, CDR2 YFSETQ. The clonotype comes from a man over 45 with active or convalescent COVID-19. The sequenced sample was peripheral blood. The chain joins TRBV5-1 to TRBJ1-1; 11 bases are a match to TRBD1. CDR3 DNA: TGCGCCAGCAGCGGCGGACAGGGGGCGGTTGAAGCTTTCTTT. Translation: CASSGGQGAVEAFF.